This TCR beta chain was recorded in a study of post-analysis software for immune sequencing data. Whole-study results and caveats: Same-batch preparations were strongly co-clustered by F measure. Roughly 5 TRBV segments (TRBV5-6, TRBV5-1 and TRBV20-1 among them) occurred more frequently in patients than in controls. Normalized Chao1 diversity was significantly lower in multiple sclerosis patients than in controls.

Carried by the TCR beta cDNA libraries were unique molecular identifiers. There were roughly 0.95 to 10 million T cells, and about 500,000 cDNA molecules came from them. TCRdb recomputed calls from the PCR reads with MiXCR, one row per CDR3 protein. The table includes fewer than 850,000 distinct CDR3 sequences, 40% to 55% detected once. The CDR3 spans 16 residues. Germline loops: CDR1 SQVTM, CDR2 ANQGSEA. V was cut by 4 bases and J by 4 bases, with 20 bases left in between. This clonotype was observed at least ten times. Its antigen remains unknown. This chain joins TRBV29-1 and TRBJ2-1; D is perhaps TRBD2 (6 bases). The receptor's source is a girl under 18 with multiple sclerosis. The material sequenced was blood. As DNA, the CDR3 is TGCAGCGTTGTTTTGTTTAGCGGAGGGGATTACAATGAGCAGTTCTTC. It specifies CSVVLFSGGDYNEQFF.